This TCR beta chain was recorded in a study of tumor and adjacent non-tumor tissue in lung cancer. In the study overall: The patients, around 9 men and about five women, were about 30 to 85 with stage I to III disease.

A modified ARM-PCR protocol with three rounds of nested PCR amplified TCRbeta. TCRdb analysed the multiplex PCR reads with MiXCR anew, one entry per CDR3 protein. The sample includes 100,000 or so distinct CDR3 sequences, around three fifths seen only once; the top ten take roughly a fifth. Trimming left V 1 base short and J 4 bases short, with 17 bases between. Germline loops: CDR1 SGHVS, CDR2 FQNEAQ. The CDR3 loop spans 17 amino acids. As to this clonotype: A read error may be the cause here, since a much bigger clone is one base away.

This sample's RNA came from whole unsorted tissue. Distant lung tissue was collected more than 3 cm away from the tumor edge. The chain has TRBV7-8 and TRBJ1-5, with D uncertain. The sequencing input was distant non-tumor lung tissue. The clonotype originates from a man aged 25 to 40 with non-small cell lung cancer. This CDR3 reads CASSLGSRHFWNQPQHF. The CDR3 nucleotides read TGTGCCAGCAGCTTAGGGTCCCGCCATTTTTGGAATCAGCCCCAGCATTTT. The whole variable domain, filled in from reference TRBV7-8 and TRBJ1-5, reads GAGVSQSPRYKVAKRGQDVALRCDPISGHVSLFWYQQALGQGPEFLTYFQNEAQLDKSGLPSDRFFAERPEGSVSTLKIQRTQQEDSAVYLCASSLGSRHFWNQPQHFGDGTRLSIL.